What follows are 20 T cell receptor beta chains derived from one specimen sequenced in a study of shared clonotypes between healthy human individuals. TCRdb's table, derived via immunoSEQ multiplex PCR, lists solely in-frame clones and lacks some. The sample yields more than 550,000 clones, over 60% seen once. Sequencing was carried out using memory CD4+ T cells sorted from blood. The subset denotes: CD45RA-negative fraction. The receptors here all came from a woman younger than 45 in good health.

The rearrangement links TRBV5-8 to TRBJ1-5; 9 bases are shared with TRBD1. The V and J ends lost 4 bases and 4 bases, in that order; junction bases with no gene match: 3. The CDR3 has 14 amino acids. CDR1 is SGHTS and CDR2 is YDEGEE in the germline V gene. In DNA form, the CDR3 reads TGTGCCAGCAGCCCGGACAGGGGTAATCAGCCCCAGCATTTT. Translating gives CASSPDRGNQPQHF.

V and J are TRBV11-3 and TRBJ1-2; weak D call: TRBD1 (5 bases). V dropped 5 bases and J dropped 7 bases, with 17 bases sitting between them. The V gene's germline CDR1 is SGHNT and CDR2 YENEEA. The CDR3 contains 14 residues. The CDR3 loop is CASSPRGGVPGYTF. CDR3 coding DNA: TGTGCCAGCAGCCCCCGGGGAGGGGTGCCTGGCTACACCTTC.

CDR3 bases: TGTGCCAGCAGCGTAGCCCCAGGGGCAGATGGCTACACCTTC. It specifies CASSVAPGADGYTF. This rearrangement joins TRBV9 to TRBJ1-2, with a tentative D call TRBD1 (6 bases). This CDR3 spans 14 amino acids. CDR1 SGDLS and CDR2 YYNGEE come from the germline V gene. Trimming stripped 0 bases from V and 6 bases from J, with 12 bases between.

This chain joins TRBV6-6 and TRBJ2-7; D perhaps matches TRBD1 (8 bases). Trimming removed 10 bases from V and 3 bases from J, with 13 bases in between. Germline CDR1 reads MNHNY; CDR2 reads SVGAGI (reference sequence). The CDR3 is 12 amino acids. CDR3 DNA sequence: TGTGCCATCAGCGGGACAGGCTACGAGCAGTACTTC. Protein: CAISGTGYEQYF.

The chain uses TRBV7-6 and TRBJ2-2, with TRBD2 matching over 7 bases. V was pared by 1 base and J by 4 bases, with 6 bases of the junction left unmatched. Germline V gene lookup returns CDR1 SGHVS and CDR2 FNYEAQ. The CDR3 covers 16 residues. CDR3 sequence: CASSLGTSRSTGELFF. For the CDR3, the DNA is TGTGCCAGCAGCTTAGGGACTAGTAGGAGCACCGGGGAGCTGTTTTTT.

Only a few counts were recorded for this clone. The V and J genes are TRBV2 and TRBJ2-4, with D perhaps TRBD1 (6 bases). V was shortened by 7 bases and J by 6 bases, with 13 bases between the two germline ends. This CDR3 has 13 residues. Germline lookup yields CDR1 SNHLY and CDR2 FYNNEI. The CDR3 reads CASTTQGANIQYF. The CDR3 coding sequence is TGTGCCAGCACTACACAGGGCGCAAACATTCAGTACTTC.

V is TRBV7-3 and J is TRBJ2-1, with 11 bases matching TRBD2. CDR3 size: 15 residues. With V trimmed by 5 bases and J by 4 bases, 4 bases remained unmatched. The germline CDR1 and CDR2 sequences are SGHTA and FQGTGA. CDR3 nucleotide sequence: TGTGCCAGCAGCCAGACTAGCGGGGTTTACAATGAGCAGTTCTTC. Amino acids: CASSQTSGVYNEQFF.

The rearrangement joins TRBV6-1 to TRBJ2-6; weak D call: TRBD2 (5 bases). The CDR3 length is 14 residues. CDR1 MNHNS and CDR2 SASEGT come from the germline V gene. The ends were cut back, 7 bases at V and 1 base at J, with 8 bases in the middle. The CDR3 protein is CASNEGSGANVLTF. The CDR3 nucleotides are TGTGCCAGCAATGAGGGTTCTGGGGCCAACGTCCTGACTTTC.

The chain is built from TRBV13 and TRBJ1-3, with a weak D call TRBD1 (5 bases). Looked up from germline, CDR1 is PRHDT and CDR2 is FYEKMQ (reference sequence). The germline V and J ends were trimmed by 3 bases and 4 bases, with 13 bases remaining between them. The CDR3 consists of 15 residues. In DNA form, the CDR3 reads TGTGCCAGCAGCTTTGCCAGGGCGGGAGGAAACACCATATATTTT. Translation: CASSFARAGGNTIYF.

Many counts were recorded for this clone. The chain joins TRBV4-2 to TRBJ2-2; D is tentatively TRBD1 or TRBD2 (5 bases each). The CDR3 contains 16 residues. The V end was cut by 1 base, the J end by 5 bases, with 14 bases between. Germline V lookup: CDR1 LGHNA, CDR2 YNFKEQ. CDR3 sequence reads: CASSQVVGKGTGELFF. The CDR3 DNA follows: TGTGCCAGCAGCCAAGTGGTCGGGAAGGGGACCGGGGAGCTGTTTTTT.

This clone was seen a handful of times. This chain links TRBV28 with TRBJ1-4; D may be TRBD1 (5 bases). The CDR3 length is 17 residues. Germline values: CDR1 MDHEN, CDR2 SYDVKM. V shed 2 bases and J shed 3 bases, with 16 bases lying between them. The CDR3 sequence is CASSLGKGPGANEKLFF. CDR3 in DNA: TGTGCCAGCAGTTTAGGGAAGGGGCCCGGTGCTAATGAAAAACTGTTTTTT.

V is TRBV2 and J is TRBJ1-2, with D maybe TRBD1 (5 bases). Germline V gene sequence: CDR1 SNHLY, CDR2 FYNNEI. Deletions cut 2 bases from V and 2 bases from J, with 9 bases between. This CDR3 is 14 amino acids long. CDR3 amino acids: CASSERGDNYGYTF. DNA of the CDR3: TGTGCCAGCAGTGAACGGGGGGACAACTATGGCTACACCTTC.

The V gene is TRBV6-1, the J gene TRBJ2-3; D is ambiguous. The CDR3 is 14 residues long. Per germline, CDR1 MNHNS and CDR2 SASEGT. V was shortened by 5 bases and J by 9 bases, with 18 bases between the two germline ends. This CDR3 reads CASSPTGQVGTQYF. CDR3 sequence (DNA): TGTGCCAGCAGTCCAACGGGCCAGGTGGGCACGCAGTATTTT.

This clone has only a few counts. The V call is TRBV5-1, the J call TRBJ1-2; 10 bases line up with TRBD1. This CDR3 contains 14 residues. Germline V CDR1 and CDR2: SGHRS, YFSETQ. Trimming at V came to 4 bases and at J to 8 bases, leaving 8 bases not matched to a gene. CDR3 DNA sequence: TGCGCCAGCAGCGACAGGGGGCTTAATGGGGGCTACACCTTC. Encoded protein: CASSDRGLNGGYTF. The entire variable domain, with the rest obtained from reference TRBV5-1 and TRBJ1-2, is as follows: KAGVTQTPRYLIKTRGQQVTLSCSPISGHRSVSWYQQTPGQGLQFLFEYFSETQRNKGNFPGRFSGRQFSNSRSEMNVSTLELGDSALYLCASSDRGLNGGYTFGSGTRLTVV.

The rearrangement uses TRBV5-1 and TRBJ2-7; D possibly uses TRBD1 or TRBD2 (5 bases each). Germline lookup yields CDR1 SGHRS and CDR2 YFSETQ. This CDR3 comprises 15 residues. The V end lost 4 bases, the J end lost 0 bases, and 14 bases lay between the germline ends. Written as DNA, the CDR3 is TGCGCCAGCAGCCGGCCGGGGCCGAGCTCCTACGAGCAGTACTTC. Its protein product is CASSRPGPSSYEQYF.

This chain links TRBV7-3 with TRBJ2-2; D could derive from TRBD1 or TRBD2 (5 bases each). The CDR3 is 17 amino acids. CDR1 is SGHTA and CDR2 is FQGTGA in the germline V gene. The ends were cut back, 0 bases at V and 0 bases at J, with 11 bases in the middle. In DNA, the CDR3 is TGTGCCAGCAGCTTAACAAGGGACGGATCGAACACCGGGGAGCTGTTTTTT. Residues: CASSLTRDGSNTGELFF. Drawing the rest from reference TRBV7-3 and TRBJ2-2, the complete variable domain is GAGVSQTPSNKVTEKGKYVELRCDPISGHTALYWYRQSLGQGPEFLIYFQGTGAADDSGLPNDRFFAVRPEGSVSTLKIQRTERGDSAVYLCASSLTRDGSNTGELFFGEGSRLTVL.

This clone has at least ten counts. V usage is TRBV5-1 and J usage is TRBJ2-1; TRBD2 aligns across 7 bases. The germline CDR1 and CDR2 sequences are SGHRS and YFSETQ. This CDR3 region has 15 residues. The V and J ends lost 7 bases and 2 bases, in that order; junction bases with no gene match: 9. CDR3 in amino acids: CASAITGGPYNEQFF. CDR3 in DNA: TGCGCCAGCGCTATCACGGGAGGTCCCTACAATGAGCAGTTCTTC. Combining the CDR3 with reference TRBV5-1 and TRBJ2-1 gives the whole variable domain KAGVTQTPRYLIKTRGQQVTLSCSPISGHRSVSWYQQTPGQGLQFLFEYFSETQRNKGNFPGRFSGRQFSNSRSEMNVSTLELGDSALYLCASAITGGPYNEQFFGPGTRLTVL.

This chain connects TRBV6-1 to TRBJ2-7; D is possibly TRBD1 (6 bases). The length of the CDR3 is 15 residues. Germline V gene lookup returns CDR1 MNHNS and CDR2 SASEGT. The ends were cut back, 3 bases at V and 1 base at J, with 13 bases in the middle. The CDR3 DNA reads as TGTGCCAGCAGTGAGTTTAGGGACACATCCTACGAGCAGTACTTC. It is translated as CASSEFRDTSYEQYF.

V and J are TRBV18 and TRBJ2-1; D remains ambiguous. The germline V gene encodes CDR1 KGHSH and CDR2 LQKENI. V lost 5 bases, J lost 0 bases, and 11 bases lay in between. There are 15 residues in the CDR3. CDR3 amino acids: CASSSDASSYNEQFF. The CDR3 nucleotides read TGTGCCAGCTCATCCGACGCCAGCTCCTACAATGAGCAGTTCTTC.

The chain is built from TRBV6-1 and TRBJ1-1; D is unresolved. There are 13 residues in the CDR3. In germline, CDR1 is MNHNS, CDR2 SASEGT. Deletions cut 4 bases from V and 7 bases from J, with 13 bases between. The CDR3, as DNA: TGTGCCAGCAGTGGGATGAATAGTATTGAAGCTTTCTTT. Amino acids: CASSGMNSIEAFF.